Listed below are T cell receptor beta chains from one sample, sequenced in a study of blood T cell repertoires in COVID-19. This table comes from immunoSEQ multiplex PCR, and its TCRdb copy is limited to in-frame clones, with some not included. Of about 160,000 clones listed, approximately 88% are singletons. The sample taken for sequencing was peripheral blood. These receptors originate from a man younger than 35 with active or convalescent COVID-19. Each CDR3 is given with its conserved first and last residue. The D gene is left open where the match is weak. Size tells how often a clone was seen (once, few, many) or the class of an expanded clone, and some rows leave it out.

d_call clone_size j_call v_call cdr3_nt cdr3_aa
. . TRBJ1-5 TRBV6-5 TGTGCCAGCAGTTTCAGACCGTGGGGGGATCAGCCCCAGCATTTT CASSFRPWGDQPQHF
TRBD2 . TRBJ2-3 TRBV4-1 TGCGCCAGCAGCCAAGAACGGGGGGGAAACACAGATACGCAGTATTTT CASSQERGGNTDTQYF
TRBD2 . TRBJ2-3 TRBV28 TGTGCCAGCAGTTCCGGCGGGAGGGGCACAGATACGCAGTATTTT CASSSGGRGTDTQYF
. once TRBJ2-7 TRBV2 TGTGCCAGCAGTGCCTCGTCCAGCTCCTACGAGCAGTACTTC CASSASSSSYEQYF
TRBD1 . TRBJ1-1 TRBV19 TGTGCCAGCGCGACAGGGGTGCTCACTGAAGCTTTCTTT CASATGVLTEAFF
. . TRBJ1-1 TRBV18 TGTGCCAGCTCACCGCGACAGGAGAACACTGAAGCTTTCTTT CASSPRQENTEAFF
. . TRBJ2-5 TRBV5-1 TGCGCCAGCAGCTTGGTACAGAGAACACAAGAGACCCAGTACTTC CASSLVQRTQETQYF
. . TRBJ2-1 TRBV18 TGTGCCAGCTCACCAATAGAACGGGAAGGATCCGGCTTCTTCTTC CASSPIEREGSGFFF
. . TRBJ2-7 TRBV5-1 TGCGCCAGCAGCACCCAACAGACCTCCTACGAGCAGTACTTC CASSTQQTSYEQYF
. few TRBJ1-2 TRBV6-5 TGTGCCAGCACGGACCAGGGAGGAGGACCGTATGGCTACACCTTC CASTDQGGGPYGYTF
TRBD1 . TRBJ1-3 TRBV24-1 TGTGCCACCAGTGTCCCCCCCCGGGACAGGGGCCCCGTTGGTACTGGAAACACCATATATTTT CATSVPPRDRGPVGTGNTIYF
. . TRBJ2-7 TRBV9 TGTGCCAGCAGCACCCGGACGGGGACCTACGAGCAGTACTTC CASSTRTGTYEQYF
TRBD1 . TRBJ1-6 TRBV19 TGTGCCAGTAGTATTCGGGGACAGGGGCATAATTCACCCCTCCACTTT CASSIRGQGHNSPLHF
TRBD2 . TRBJ2-3 TRBV7-6 TGTGCCAGCAGCTCACGGGGGTCGGGGGGTACGCAGTATTTT CASSSRGSGGTQYF
TRBD1 . TRBJ1-6 TRBV19 TGTGCCACCCGGGACAGGGGAGGTTCACCCCTCCACTTT CATRDRGGSPLHF
. . TRBJ2-7 TRBV6-1 TGTGCCAGCAGTGAAAGGCAGGGGTTCGCCTACGAGCAGTACTTC CASSERQGFAYEQYF
TRBD1 . TRBJ2-1 TRBV3-1/TRBV3-2 TGTGCCAGCAGCCAAGGACTTACAGGGGGCAATGAGCAGTTCTTC CASSQGLTGGNEQFF
. . TRBJ2-4 TRBV3-1/TRBV3-2 TGTGCCAGCAGCCAAGCGACTAGTGGGAACATTCAGTACTTC CASSQATSGNIQYF
TRBD1 . TRBJ2-1 TRBV6-2/TRBV6-3 TGTGCCAGCAGTGACGGACAGGGGGGCAATGAGCAGTTCTTC CASSDGQGGNEQFF
. . TRBJ1-1 TRBV9 TGTGCCAGCAGCGTAGATAGGGGGACTGAAGCTTTCTTT CASSVDRGTEAFF
TRBD2 . TRBJ2-7 TRBV3-1/TRBV3-2 TGTGCCAGCAGCCAAGGCCTAGCGGGGGCTTACGAGCAGTACTTC CASSQGLAGAYEQYF
. . TRBJ2-7 TRBV5-8 TGTGCCAGCAGCTTGGAGGGCCAGGGGATTTCCTACGAGCAGTACTTC CASSLEGQGISYEQYF
. once TRBJ1-1 TRBV7-2 TGTGCCAGCAGCTTAGCGCTAGGCGGTTTGAACACTGAAGCTTTCTTT CASSLALGGLNTEAFF
TRBD1 . TRBJ2-7 TRBV10-3 TGTGCCCTGAAGTTCGGGGACAGGGAGACGGGAGAGCAGTACTTC CALKFGDRETGEQYF
. . TRBJ2-6 TRBV5-1 TGCGCCAGCAGCTTGGCCCTTGTAGGGCGGGGATCTGGGGCCAACGTCCTGACTTTC CASSLALVGRGSGANVLTF
TRBD1 . TRBJ2-2 TRBV6-5 TGTGCCAGCAGTTATATGGAGACAGGGGGGAACGGGGAGCTGTTTTTT CASSYMETGGNGELFF
. . TRBJ1-6 TRBV28 TGTGCCAGCACGGGGACATATCGATCACCCCTCCACTTT CASTGTYRSPLHF
. once TRBJ1-2 TRBV23-1 TGCGCCAGCAGTCAATCGGGGCAGGTCTTAGCTAACTATGGCTACACCTTC CASSQSGQVLANYGYTF
. . TRBJ1-2 TRBV6-1 TGTGCCAGCAGTGAAGTTTATGTCTACTATGGCTACACCTTC CASSEVYVYYGYTF
. once TRBJ2-3 TRBV6-4 TGTGCCAGCAGCCTTCTGGGGGACTCCACAGATACGCAGTATTTT CASSLLGDSTDTQYF
TRBD1 . TRBJ1-3 TRBV15 TGTGCCACCAGCGAAACCGGGACAGGCTCTGGAAACACCATATATTTT CATSETGTGSGNTIYF
. . TRBJ1-6 TRBV5-1 TGCGCCAGCAGCTTGGACAGCAGCTTTTCAACCCTCCACTTT CASSLDSSFSTLHF
. . TRBJ2-2 TRBV19 TGTGCCAGTAGTATTGCCCTGACAGGCGTAAACACCGGGGAGCTGTTTTTT CASSIALTGVNTGELFF
. once TRBJ1-2 TRBV28 TGTGCCAGCAGTCCCACACGTCGAGGGGGCTACACCTTC CASSPTRRGGYTF
. . TRBJ2-1 TRBV6-5 TGTGCCAGCTTGAGGGGGGGGTCCTACAATGAGCAGTTCTTC CASLRGGSYNEQFF
. once TRBJ1-1 TRBV7-6 TGTGCCAGCAGCTTAGCGGATAAGACTCCAGCTTTCTTT CASSLADKTPAFF
. . TRBJ1-1 TRBV7-8 TGTGCCAGCAGCTTACCGCAGCAGGGGCCGACTGAAGCTTTCTTT CASSLPQQGPTEAFF
TRBD1 . TRBJ2-7 TRBV27 TGTGCCAGCAGTTCCGGAGGACAGGGGGCTTCGAAAGAGCAGTACTTC CASSSGGQGASKEQYF
. once TRBJ1-3 TRBV2 TGTGCCAGCACTATACGGGGAGCTGGAAACACCATATATTTT CASTIRGAGNTIYF
. . TRBJ2-1 TRBV28 TGTGCCAGCAGTTTACCCAGTTTCTACAATGAGCAGTTCTTC CASSLPSFYNEQFF
TRBD2 . TRBJ2-7 TRBV29-1 TGCAGCGTTGAAGGTAGCGGGGGGGCCGAGCAGTACTTC CSVEGSGGAEQYF
TRBD1 . TRBJ1-6 TRBV5-6 TGTGCCAGCAGCTTGGCAGGGGGCTATAATTCACCCCTCCACTTT CASSLAGGYNSPLHF
. few TRBJ2-5 TRBV6-6 TGTGCCAGCACGCGAGGGTCGGGCGGAGAGACCCAGTACTTC CASTRGSGGETQYF
. . TRBJ2-3 TRBV7-8 TGTGCCAGCAGCCTTATTAACACAGATACGCAGTATTTT CASSLINTDTQYF
TRBD1 . TRBJ1-3 TRBV14 TGTGCCAGCAGCCAGGGACAGGGAGGATCTGGAAACACCATATATTTT CASSQGQGGSGNTIYF
. . TRBJ2-1 TRBV6-6 TGTGCCAGCAGTCTAGCTACCCGGGACAATGAGCAGTTCTTC CASSLATRDNEQFF
. . TRBJ1-1 TRBV4-3 TGCGCCAGCAGCCAGGTTCAGGGGTCCTCTGAAGCTTTCTTT CASSQVQGSSEAFF
. . TRBJ2-6 TRBV18 TGTGCCAGCTCTCCCAACCAGTTCTCTGGGGCCAACGTCCTGACTTTC CASSPNQFSGANVLTF
TRBD1 . TRBJ2-7 TRBV6-5 TGTGCCAGCATCCCGGGACAGGGGGCGGGGGAGCAGTACTTC CASIPGQGAGEQYF
TRBD1 . TRBJ1-1 TRBV29-1 TGCAGCGTTGAGGGAACAGGGGGTTCGGGCACTGAAGCTTTCTTT CSVEGTGGSGTEAFF
. . TRBJ2-1 TRBV6-5 TGTGCCAGCATCCGAGGGCGGCGCGACTACAATGAGCAGTTCTTC CASIRGRRDYNEQFF
. . TRBJ1-1 TRBV10-1 TGCGCCAGCAGTCAGTGGACAGTGGCCACTGAAGCTTTCTTT CASSQWTVATEAFF
. . TRBJ1-5 TRBV19 TGTGCCAGTAGTATCCTAAATAGCAATCAGCCCCAGCATTTT CASSILNSNQPQHF
. . TRBJ1-4 TRBV7-4 TGTGCCAGCAGCTTTTACCAGGGGCCCCGGTTCAAGAAAAAACTGTTTTTT CASSFYQGPRFKKKLFF
. few TRBJ2-2 TRBV2 TGTGCCAGCAGTGAGTGGGGGCTGAGCACCGGGGAGCTGTTTTTT CASSEWGLSTGELFF
. . TRBJ2-7 TRBV3-1/TRBV3-2 TGTGCCAGCAGCCACGGGGACTCCTACGAGCAGTACTTC CASSHGDSYEQYF
. . TRBJ2-1 TRBV24-1 TGTGCCACCAGTGATTTCCCTAATGAGCAGTTCTTC CATSDFPNEQFF
. once TRBJ1-1 TRBV12-5 TGTGCTAGTGGTTTTCGGGGGGGGACTGAAGCTTTCTTT CASGFRGGTEAFF
TRBD1 . TRBJ1-1 TRBV19 TGTGCCAGTAGTCCTCACAGGGGTGAACAGCGGAACACTGAAGCTTTCTTT CASSPHRGEQRNTEAFF